Below, 23 T cell receptor beta chains from the same sample are listed, as sequenced in a study of cytomegalovirus exposure and HLA in healthy donors. Researchers ran the PCR with 60 Vbeta and 13 Jbeta primers. Measured with immunoSEQ multiplex PCR; TCRdb has only the in-frame clones, and not every one. The table lists tens of thousands of clones, 73% of them singletons. Sequencing was done on a sample of PBMCs. These receptors were taken from a man aged 50 to 60 in good health and CMV-seronegative.

In this sample, this clone turned up once. V and J are TRBV1 and TRBJ1-5; no check of the table's D call, TRBD1, against the DNA was made. TRBV1 represents a pseudogene. The CDR3 sequence is 17 residues long. CDR3 DNA sequence: TGCACCAGCAGCCAATTCCCGGGACAGGGAAGCAATCAGCCCCAGCATTTT. Translation: CTSSQFPGQGSNQPQHF.

V gene TRBV15 combines with J gene TRBJ2-7; 8 bases line up with TRBD1. With 2 bases clipped from V and 1 base from J, the junction kept 10 bases outside the gene matches. The V gene's germline CDR1 is LNHNV and CDR2 YYDKDF (reference sequence). The CDR3 totals 17 residues. The CDR3 region has the DNA TGTGCCACCAGCAGACTACCTTGGACAGGGCCTTCCTACGAGCAGTACTTC. The encoded protein is CATSRLPWTGPSYEQYF.

The sample holds one count of this clone. This sequence joins TRBV7-3 and TRBJ2-2, with 8 positions matching TRBD1. The CDR3 runs 15 residues. Trimming at V came to 1 base and at J to 6 bases, leaving 4 bases not matched to a gene. Germline assignment: CDR1 SGHTA and CDR2 FQGTGA. CDR3 region: CASSLIRGLAGELFF. The CDR3 DNA reads as TGTGCCAGCAGCTTAATCAGGGGGCTGGCCGGGGAGCTGTTTTTT.

V is TRBV7-9 and J is TRBJ2-3; a possible D gene is TRBD1 (9 bases). Trimming left V 5 bases short and J 3 bases short, with 21 bases between. The germline V gene encodes CDR1 SEHNR and CDR2 FQNEAQ (reference sequence). The CDR3 runs 17 residues. The chain's CDR3 is CASSLSRGGTGTDTQYF. The CDR3 nucleotides read TGTGCCAGCAGCCTTTCCCGGGGGGGGACAGGGACAGATACGCAGTATTTT.

The V gene is TRBV7-9, the J gene TRBJ2-3; 7 bases match TRBD2. The germline V gene has CDR1 SEHNR and CDR2 FQNEAQ (reference sequence). The CDR3 spans 14 residues. After removal of 8 bases from V and 6 bases from J, the junction contained 11 bases not matched to a gene. The CDR3 sequence: CASGFGGGGDTQYF. As DNA, the CDR3 is TGTGCCAGCGGATTCGGCGGGGGTGGGGATACGCAGTATTTT.

This rearrangement joins TRBV10-1 to TRBJ1-1; D is ambiguous. The CDR3 runs 13 residues. Per germline, CDR1 WNHNN and CDR2 SYGVQD (reference sequence). Trimming removed 2 bases from V and 2 bases from J, with 6 bases in between. DNA for the CDR3: TGCGCCAGCAGTGAGCAGCGAAACACTGAAGCTTTCTTT. Residues: CASSEQRNTEAFF.

The chain links TRBV6-1 to TRBJ2-7; TRBD2 aligns across 8 bases. This CDR3 region has 14 residues. The germline V gene encodes CDR1 MNHNS and CDR2 SASEGT. The V and J ends lost 5 bases and 3 bases, in that order; junction bases with no gene match: 6. The CDR3 loop reads CASSLLAAHYEQYF. The CDR3 DNA sequence: TGTGCCAGCAGTTTACTAGCGGCTCACTACGAGCAGTACTTC.

The CDR3 is CSVEERQGFSGYTF. The DNA of the CDR3 is TGCAGCGTTGAAGAGAGACAGGGTTTCAGTGGCTACACCTTC. The chain carries TRBV29-1 and TRBJ1-2; TRBD1 matches 7 bases. This CDR3 is built from 14 residues. Germline-derived CDR1 and CDR2 are SQVTM and ANQGSEA. J gave up 7 bases and V 0 bases, and 8 bases lay outside the gene matches. Variable domain in full (rest from reference TRBV29-1 and TRBJ1-2): SAVISQKPSRDICQRGTSLTIQCQVDSQVTMMFWYRQQPGQSLTLIATANQGSEATYESGFVIDKFPISRPNLTFSTLTVSNMSPEDSSIYLCSVEERQGFSGYTFGSGTRLTVV.

This chain connects TRBV4-1 to TRBJ2-7; tentatively, D is TRBD1 (5 bases). This CDR3 region has 15 residues. Germline assignment: CDR1 MGHRA and CDR2 YSYEKL. Trimming took off 1 base at V and 0 bases at J, with 10 bases between the two ends. The DNA for the CDR3 is TGCGCCAGCAGCCAAGGACAGACCTACTCCTACGAGCAGTACTTC. This gives the protein CASSQGQTYSYEQYF.

V and J are TRBV6-1 and TRBJ2-1, with 9 nucleotides matching TRBD2. In germline, CDR1 is MNHNS, CDR2 SASEGT. V dropped 4 bases and J dropped 4; count of bases not matched to a gene: 2. The CDR3 totals 14 residues. CDR3 amino acids: CASSGAGGYNEQFF. CDR3 nucleotides: TGTGCCAGCAGTGGGGCGGGGGGGTACAATGAGCAGTTCTTC.

The chain couples TRBV6-5 to TRBJ1-1; D not certain. Per germline, CDR1 MNHEY and CDR2 SVGAGI. This CDR3 spans 14 amino acids. V gave up 5 bases and J gave up 9 bases, with 19 bases separating them. CDR3: CASSGTDSISKAFF. The CDR3 bases are TGTGCCAGCAGTGGAACGGACTCCATCTCCAAAGCTTTCTTT.

This clone was counted a few times. The gene calls are TRBV30 and TRBJ1-6, with 7 bases fitting TRBD1. V was clipped by 4 bases and J by 9 bases; unmatched bases: 12. The germline V gene encodes CDR1 GTSNPN and CDR2 SVGIG (reference sequence). CDR3 length: 15 residues. The CDR3 DNA follows: TGTGCCTGGATTGATGGGGGACAGAGGGTTTCACCCCTCCACTTT. Translation: CAWIDGGQRVSPLHF.

The rearrangement links TRBV2 to TRBJ2-7, with 7 bases identical to TRBD1. This CDR3 contains 16 residues. J lost 6 bases, V lost 0 bases, and 11 bases had no gene match. Germline CDR1 SNHLY, CDR2 FYNNEI. In DNA form, the CDR3 reads TGTGCCAGCAGTGAAGCTCGGACAGGTGCCCTTTCCGAGCAGTACTTC. Its protein product is CASSEARTGALSEQYF.

V usage is TRBV5-1 and J usage is TRBJ2-5; 9 bases map to TRBD2. Germline CDR1 is SGHRS and CDR2 is YFSETQ. CDR3 length: 17 residues. Trimming removed 7 bases from V and 1 base from J; junction bases left unmatched: 14. Here the CDR3 DNA reads TGCGCCAGCTTCGTGGCGGGCGCGGGGGGGGCCCAAGAGACCCAGTACTTC. Protein product: CASFVAGAGGAQETQYF.

The CDR3, as DNA: TGTGCCAGCACCTATGCGAACGTTGGACAGAGCAATCAGCCCCAGCATTTT. Translated, it gives CASTYANVGQSNQPQHF. The chain is built from TRBV21-1 and TRBJ1-5; the D segment call TRBD1 is taken from the table without a DNA check. TRBV21-1 is marked as a pseudogene. This CDR3 is 17 amino acids long.

This chain links TRBV6-1 with TRBJ1-3; D is perhaps TRBD1 (6 bases). Trimming stripped 4 bases from V and 2 bases from J, with 18 bases between. Germline CDR1 and CDR2: MNHNS and SASEGT. The CDR3 spans 17 residues. CDR3 amino acids: CASSGSRGGNTGNTIYF. The DNA of the CDR3 is TGTGCCAGCAGTGGGAGTCGGGGGGGCAATACTGGAAACACCATATATTTT.

This clone showed up just a few times. The chain employs TRBV6-5 and TRBJ2-7; tentative D call: TRBD2 (7 bases). Germline values: CDR1 MNHEY, CDR2 SVGAGI. Trimming removed 6 bases at V and 6 bases at J, with 9 bases between. This CDR3 region has 11 residues. CDR3 DNA sequence: TGTGCCAGCAGGCGGGGGCCCGAGCAGTACTTC. Encoded protein: CASRRGPEQYF.

This clone was recorded once. The chain joins TRBV7-6 to TRBJ1-3; 7 nucleotides line up with TRBD1. Germline V gene sequence: CDR1 SGHVS, CDR2 FNYEAQ. The ends lost 6 bases at V and 3 bases at J; junction bases unmatched: 5. The CDR3 contains 14 residues. Here the CDR3 DNA reads TGTGCCAGCAGTCCAGGGACAGATGGAAACACCATATATTTT. Translating gives CASSPGTDGNTIYF.

This clone was recorded once. The rearrangement uses TRBV29-1 and TRBJ1-2; tentatively, D is TRBD1 (5 bases). With 4 bases removed from V and 7 bases from J, the gap between germline ends came to 10 bases. The CDR3 is 11 amino acids. From germline, CDR1 is SQVTM and CDR2 ANQGSEA. The CDR3 DNA sequence: TGCAGCGTTGTTGGGGGGGGTGGCTACACCTTC. Its translation is CSVVGGGGYTF. Full variable domain (outside the CDR3, taken from reference TRBV29-1 and TRBJ1-2): SAVISQKPSRDICQRGTSLTIQCQVDSQVTMMFWYRQQPGQSLTLIATANQGSEATYESGFVIDKFPISRPNLTFSTLTVSNMSPEDSSIYLCSVVGGGGYTFGSGTRLTVV.

The V call is TRBV4-1, the J call TRBJ2-3; TRBD2 matches at 12 bases. Germline CDR1 reads MGHRA; CDR2 reads YSYEKL. The J segment lost 6 bases and the V segment lost 0 bases, leaving 10 bases of the junction unmatched. The CDR3 runs to 18 residues. CDR3 protein: CASSQDAPSGGAKDTQYF. CDR3 DNA sequence: TGCGCCAGCAGCCAAGATGCCCCTAGCGGGGGGGCCAAGGATACGCAGTATTTT.

This clone appeared once. The genes are TRBV27 and TRBJ2-7; D is undetermined. Trimming stripped 5 bases from V and 0 bases from J, with 8 bases between. The CDR3 has 13 residues. Germline CDR1 MNHEY, CDR2 SMNVEV (reference sequence). CDR3 sequence reads: CASSAPSSYEQYF. CDR3 in DNA: TGTGCCAGCAGTGCTCCCAGCTCCTACGAGCAGTACTTC.

The gene calls are TRBV5-4 and TRBJ2-7; D uncertain. The V gene's germline CDR1 is SGHNT and CDR2 YYREEE (reference sequence). Between the trimmed V and J ends, which lost 1 base and 7 bases, there was a span of 9 bases. This CDR3 comprises 12 residues. The CDR3 loop is CASSLRPGEQYF. CDR3 in DNA: TGTGCCAGCAGCTTGCGGCCGGGTGAGCAGTACTTC.

This clone was seen just once. The V and J genes are TRBV29-1 and TRBJ2-3, with 9 positions matching TRBD1. Germline V lookup: CDR1 SQVTM, CDR2 ANQGSEA. This CDR3 spans 14 amino acids. Trimming cost V 5 bases and J 8 bases; bases outside gene matches: 11. Written as DNA, the CDR3 is TGCAGCGTTACCGGGACAGGGACCTTGGGTACGCAGTATTTT. The encoded protein is CSVTGTGTLGTQYF.